Each of the 20 T cell receptor beta chains below was sequenced from the same sample in a study of blood T cell repertoires in COVID-19 (dated by TCRdb to 2018 to 2021). The library was made by the immunoSEQ multiplex PCR assay. TCRdb holds this immuneACCESS table with in-frame rearrangements only. Some clones are missing; in checked studies, unresolved V genes explain under half, and the rest has no known cause. This sample is represented by about 110,000 clones; around 80% of them were singletons. The ten largest clones add up to around 3.5% of the sample. Source material: peripheral blood. The source is a woman at least 80 years old with acute or convalescent COVID-19.

The genes are TRBV5-4 and TRBJ2-6, with TRBD1 identical over 8 bases. This CDR3 has 18 amino acids. The V gene's germline CDR1 is SGHNT and CDR2 YYREEE (reference sequence). Trimming removed 4 bases from V and 0 bases from J; junction bases left unmatched: 9. The CDR3, as DNA: TGTGCCAGCAGCCCCCCTGGGACAGGATTCTCTGGGGCCAACGTCCTGACTTTC. It specifies CASSPPGTGFSGANVLTF.

The sample holds a few counts of this clone. CDR3 DNA: TGTGCCAGCAGCATCGGACAGGGGGTCGGAGAGACCCAGTACTTC. It codes for CASSIGQGVGETQYF. J is TRBJ2-5 and V is TRBV7-6; 10 nucleotides align to TRBD1. The ends lost 5 bases at V and 4 bases at J; junction bases unmatched: 7. Germline lookup yields CDR1 SGHVS and CDR2 FNYEAQ. The CDR3 spans 15 residues.

This chain links TRBV18 with TRBJ1-2; the match to TRBD1 covers 7 bases. Germline V gene lookup returns CDR1 KGHSH and CDR2 LQKENI. V gave up 4 bases and J gave up 0 bases; unmatched junction bases: 2. The CDR3 is 14 residues long. CDR3 bases: TGTGCCAGCTCACAGGGGGCAGCTAACTATGGCTACACCTTC. Its protein is CASSQGAANYGYTF.

The chain recombines TRBV7-6 with TRBJ2-7; 8 bases are a match to TRBD1. Trimming at V came to 2 bases and at J to 3 bases, leaving 6 bases not matched to a gene. The germline V gene encodes CDR1 SGHVS and CDR2 FNYEAQ. The CDR3 covers 15 residues. Here the CDR3 DNA reads TGTGCCAGCAGCTTATCTGGACAGGGCGGCTACGAGCAGTACTTC. Amino acid sequence: CASSLSGQGGYEQYF.

The J gene is TRBJ1-2, the V gene TRBV19, with D possibly TRBD1 on 6 matching bases. Deletions cut 4 bases from V and 6 bases from J, with 15 bases between. The CDR3 sequence is 14 residues long. CDR1 is LNHDA, CDR2 SQIVND, per germline (reference sequence). The DNA of the CDR3 is TGTGCCAGTAGTACAACAGGGATGGGGGATGGCTACACCTTC. It translates to CASSTTGMGDGYTF.

V and J are TRBV6-4 and TRBJ2-3; 10 nucleotides agree with TRBD2. V was clipped by 5 bases and J by 2 bases; unmatched bases: 4. The CDR3 spans 15 residues. The germline V gene encodes CDR1 MRHNA and CDR2 SNTAGT. The CDR3 DNA is TGTGCCAGCAGTCTAGCGGGGGCAATCACAGATACGCAGTATTTT. It codes for CASSLAGAITDTQYF.

This clone was seen a handful of times. This chain connects TRBV2 to TRBJ1-5, with D perhaps TRBD1 (5 bases). This CDR3 has 14 residues. V shed 8 bases and J shed 7 bases, with 18 bases lying between them. Per the germline V gene, CDR1 is SNHLY and CDR2 is FYNNEI. Here the CDR3 reads CASQPTGGLQPQHF. The CDR3 nucleotides read TGTGCCAGCCAACCCACCGGGGGACTCCAGCCCCAGCATTTT. The full variable domain, in which reference TRBV2 and TRBJ1-5 provide the parts outside the CDR3, is EPEVTQTPSHQVTQMGQEVILRCVPISNHLYFYWYRQILGQKVEFLVSFYNNEISEKSEIFDDQFSVERPDGSNFTLKIRSTKLEDSAMYFCASQPTGGLQPQHFGDGTRLSIL.

This clone was picked up a small number of times. The CDR3 is CSVQGHRNTEAFF. Written as DNA, the CDR3 is TGCAGCGTACAGGGACACCGGAACACTGAAGCTTTCTTT. The J gene is TRBJ1-1, the V gene TRBV29-1; TRBD1 might be the D (6 bases). The V gene lost 6 bases and the J gene lost 1 base, with 12 bases spanning the gap. Germline CDR1 SQVTM, CDR2 ANQGSEA. The CDR3 spans 13 residues.

The V and J genes are TRBV5-4 and TRBJ2-3; the D is unclear. Trimming stripped 5 bases from V and 2 bases from J, with 6 bases between. Germline values: CDR1 SGHNT, CDR2 YYREEE (reference sequence). The CDR3 runs 12 residues. CDR3 amino acids: CASRSNTDTQYF. The CDR3 DNA sequence: TGTGCCAGCAGAAGCAACACAGATACGCAGTATTTT.

The V gene is TRBV11-2, the J gene TRBJ2-5; perhaps TRBD2 as D (5 bases). V lost 1 base and J 3 bases, leaving 6 bases between the germline ends. The germline V gene encodes CDR1 SGHAT and CDR2 FQNNGV. The CDR3 has 13 amino acids. CDR3 coding DNA: TGTGCCAGCAGCTTAGCGGGGAAAGAGACCCAGTACTTC. Translating it yields CASSLAGKETQYF.

The chain has TRBV3-1 (or the pseudogene TRBV3-2) and TRBJ2-3, with 14 bases fitting TRBD2. V gave up 1 base and J gave up 6 bases; unmatched junction bases: 3. Per germline, CDR1 LGHDT and CDR2 YNNKEL (reference sequence). The length of the CDR3 is 16 residues. CDR3 DNA: TGTGCCAGCAGCCAAGGACTAGCGGGGGGGCGGGATACGCAGTATTTT. Protein product: CASSQGLAGGRDTQYF.

The chain recombines TRBV19 with TRBJ2-3, with 9 bases lining up with TRBD2. Per germline, CDR1 LNHDA and CDR2 SQIVND (reference sequence). Germline trimming cut 2 bases from V and 6 bases from J; bases unmatched to any gene: 6. The CDR3 has 15 amino acids. CDR3 loop: CASSILAGGSDTQYF. In DNA, the CDR3 is TGTGCCAGTAGTATACTGGCGGGGGGGTCGGATACGCAGTATTTT.

V gene TRBV11-2 combines with J gene TRBJ1-4, with unresolved D. CDR1 SGHAT and CDR2 FQNNGV come from the germline V gene. CDR3 size: 15 residues. Between the trimmed V and J ends, which lost 4 bases and 3 bases, there was a span of 12 bases. CDR3 coding DNA: TGTGCCAGCAGCTACCCTCTCGGTGCTAATGAAAAACTGTTTTTT. This sequence encodes CASSYPLGANEKLFF.

In its sample, this clone was seen a few times. This rearrangement joins TRBV30 to TRBJ2-5; 12 bases line up with TRBD1. Germline assignment: CDR1 GTSNPN and CDR2 SVGIG (reference sequence). The CDR3 loop spans 17 amino acids. V was pared by 2 bases and J by 7 bases, with 14 bases of the junction left unmatched. CDR3: CAWSPGTGGFIGGTQYF. CDR3 coding DNA: TGTGCCTGGAGTCCCGGGACAGGGGGCTTTATTGGCGGGACCCAGTACTTC.

The V and J genes are TRBV6-2 or TRBV6-3 and TRBJ2-3, with 9 bases that match TRBD2. Per germline, CDR1 MNHEY and CDR2 SVGEGT. This CDR3 comprises 17 residues. With V trimmed by 2 bases and J by 2 bases, 8 bases remained unmatched. CDR3 loop: CASSYPRTSAYTDTQYF. The CDR3 DNA sequence: TGTGCCAGCAGTTACCCCCGGACTAGCGCCTACACAGATACGCAGTATTTT.

This clone appeared a single time. This sequence joins TRBV29-1 and TRBJ1-1; tentatively, D is TRBD1 (5 bases). Trimming took 4 bases from V and 4 from J, leaving 13 bases between them. This CDR3 is 13 amino acids long. Germline loops: CDR1 SQVTM, CDR2 ANQGSEA. The CDR3 spells CSVAGDMSTEAFF. In DNA form, the CDR3 reads TGCAGCGTTGCGGGGGATATGTCCACTGAAGCTTTCTTT. The full variable domain, completed using reference TRBV29-1 and TRBJ1-1, is SAVISQKPSRDICQRGTSLTIQCQVDSQVTMMFWYRQQPGQSLTLIATANQGSEATYESGFVIDKFPISRPNLTFSTLTVSNMSPEDSSIYLCSVAGDMSTEAFFGQGTRLTVV.

This sequence joins TRBV27 and TRBJ1-1; 8 bases fit TRBD1. CDR3 size: 14 residues. Germline V gene sequence: CDR1 MNHEY, CDR2 SMNVEV (reference sequence). After removal of 5 bases from V and 4 bases from J, the junction contained 6 bases not matched to a gene. This CDR3 is CASSAQQGGTEAFF. In nucleotides, the CDR3 is TGTGCCAGCAGTGCGCAACAGGGGGGCACTGAAGCTTTCTTT.

In this sample, this clone turned up once. The rearrangement joins TRBV29-1 to TRBJ2-1, with TRBD1 as a possible D gene (5 bases). The CDR3 has 14 amino acids. Germline loops: CDR1 SQVTM, CDR2 ANQGSEA. Trimming removed 4 bases at V and 2 bases at J, with 12 bases between. CDR3 protein: CSVVAGHTYNEQFF. DNA of the CDR3: TGCAGCGTTGTGGCAGGGCATACCTACAATGAGCAGTTCTTC.

This clone turned up a few times. The chain recombines TRBV3-1 (or the pseudogene TRBV3-2) with TRBJ2-5; D is uncertain. V was clipped by 4 bases and J by 1 base, with 7 bases between them. The CDR3 is made up of 13 amino acids. Germline V lookup: CDR1 LGHDT, CDR2 YNNKEL (reference sequence). The CDR3 nucleotides are TGTGCCAGCAGCCGAGGAATCCAAGAGACCCAGTACTTC. Its protein product is CASSRGIQETQYF.

The V call is TRBV7-2, the J call TRBJ2-1, with D tentatively TRBD2 (6 bases). Trimming stripped 5 bases from V and 4 bases from J, with 9 bases between. Germline lookup yields CDR1 SGHTA and CDR2 FQGNSA. This CDR3 region has 13 residues. CDR3 nucleotide sequence: TGTGCCAGCAGCGATAGCGGATACAATGAGCAGTTCTTC. This encodes CASSDSGYNEQFF. Supplemented by reference TRBV7-2 and TRBJ2-1, the full variable domain reads GAGVSQSPSNKVTEKGKDVELRCDPISGHTALYWYRQSLGQGLEFLIYFQGNSAPDKSGLPSDRFSAERTGGSVSTLTIQRTQQEDSAVYLCASSDSGYNEQFFGPGTRLTVL.